The entry below describes one T cell receptor beta chain. Its cognate antigen is unknown. Germline CDR1 MNHEY, CDR2 SMNVEV (reference sequence). Deletions cut 2 bases from V and 7 bases from J, with 15 bases between. This CDR3 is 15 amino acids long. In the PCR, 60 Vbeta and 13 Jbeta primers were used. The data were produced by immunoSEQ multiplex PCR, yet TCRdb's version contains in-frame clones alone and is incomplete. The data hold roughly 150,000 clones, with roughly 83% observed a single time. This entry is derived from a study of cytomegalovirus exposure and HLA in healthy donors. Notes on the study in general: Specific recognition of CMV antigens was confirmed in vitro for three chains (all CMV-associated). Highly shared variants forming one cluster were likely a sequencing artifact.

The sequencing sample was made of PBMCs. The rearrangement uses TRBV27 and TRBJ2-1; D remains unclear. The clonotype was recovered from a boy aged 2 to 10 in good health and CMV-seronegative. CDR3 sequence reads: CASSLMGTEPNEQFF. DNA of the CDR3: TGTGCCAGCAGTTTAATGGGTACAGAACCAAATGAGCAGTTCTTC.